This TCR beta chain was sequenced during a study of cytomegalovirus exposure and HLA in healthy donors. Study-wide findings and caveats: Fewer N-insertions (relative to the approximately 700-donor mean) were reportedly seen in an Asian-associated ancestry cluster in a later analysis. HLA alleles showed associations with about 15,000 TCR beta sequences in a later analysis, at a 0.05 false discovery rate.

The PCR contained 60 Vbeta and 13 Jbeta primers. The assay was immunoSEQ multiplex PCR, and TCRdb's table has in-frame clones only and misses some. The sample has some 160,000 clones. Comment on this clone: What it binds is not known.

Germline CDR1 and CDR2: SQVTM and ANQGSEA. The CDR3 runs to 15 residues. V was clipped by 7 bases and J by 2 bases, with 20 bases between them. Material for sequencing was PBMCs. The V gene is TRBV29-1, the J gene TRBJ1-1, with D uncertain. The TCR was taken from a man aged 25-45 years in good health and CMV-seronegative. The CDR3, as DNA: TGCAGCGCCCCGGGTCTGGATAAATCAAACACTGAAGCTTTCTTT. Translating gives CSAPGLDKSNTEAFF.